This T cell receptor (beta chain) emerged from a study of identical twins. The table lists this clonotype with a few counts. After removal of 8 bases from V and 6 bases from J, the junction contained 7 bases not matched to a gene. The CDR3 covers 14 residues. Germline loops: CDR1 KGHSH, CDR2 LQKENI. Using its own MiXCR run on the 5' RACE reads, TCRdb lists one record per CDR3 protein. The repertoire holds hundreds of thousands of distinct CDR3 sequences, with more than 12% as singletons. Input material: memory (CD45RO+) T cells sorted from blood. This sequence joins TRBV18 and TRBJ1-6, with 7 nucleotides matching TRBD1. This receptor was identified in a woman younger than 30 in good health. The chain's CDR3 is CASHRGQRNSPLHF. Here the CDR3 DNA reads TGTGCCAGCCACCGGGGACAGCGTAATTCACCCCTCCACTTT.